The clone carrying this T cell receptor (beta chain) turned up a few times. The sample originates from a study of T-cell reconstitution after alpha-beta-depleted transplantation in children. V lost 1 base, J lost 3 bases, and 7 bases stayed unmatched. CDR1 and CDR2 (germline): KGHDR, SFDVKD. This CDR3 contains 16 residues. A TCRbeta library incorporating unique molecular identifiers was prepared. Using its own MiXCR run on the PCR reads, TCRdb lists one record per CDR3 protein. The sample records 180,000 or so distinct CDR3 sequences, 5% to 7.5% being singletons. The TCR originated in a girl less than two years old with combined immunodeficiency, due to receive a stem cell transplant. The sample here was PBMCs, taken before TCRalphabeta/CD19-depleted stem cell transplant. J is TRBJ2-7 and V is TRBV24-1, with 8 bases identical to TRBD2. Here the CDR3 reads CATSDLKPGGFYEQYF. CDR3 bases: TGTGCCACCAGTGATTTAAAGCCGGGGGGGTTCTACGAGCAGTACTTC.